The 9 T cell receptor beta chains presented below share a single source sample, sequenced in a study of cytomegalovirus exposure and HLA in healthy donors. The PCR employed 60 Vbeta primers together with 13 Jbeta primers. TCRdb keeps only in-frame clones here, not all; method: immunoSEQ multiplex PCR. The sample yields about 190,000 clones, around four fifths seen once. Sequencing was done on a sample of PBMCs. The receptors originated from a woman under 30 in good health and CMV-seronegative.

The table lists this clone with a few counts. The chain employs TRBV29-1 and TRBJ2-2; 9 bases are a match to TRBD2. This CDR3 comprises 13 residues. J was trimmed by 8 bases and V by 7 bases; bases with no gene match: 8. Germline CDR1 and CDR2: SQVTM and ANQGSEA. The CDR3 coding sequence is TGCAGCGCTAGCGGGAAGGGTACGGGGGAGCTGTTTTTT. Translating gives CSASGKGTGELFF.

V is TRBV19 and J is TRBJ2-7, with TRBD1 identical over 8 bases. The CDR3 covers 14 residues. The J segment lost 4 bases and the V segment lost 3 bases, leaving 5 bases of the junction unmatched. The V gene's germline CDR1 is LNHDA and CDR2 SQIVND (reference sequence). The CDR3 is CASSIARGPYEQYF. The CDR3 coding sequence is TGTGCCAGTAGTATTGCCAGGGGGCCGTACGAGCAGTACTTC.

V gene TRBV6-6 combines with J gene TRBJ1-5; 8 bases line up with TRBD1. There are 15 residues in the CDR3. V shed 6 bases and J 4 bases; nucleotides not matched to a gene: 8. Looked up from germline, CDR1 is MNHNY and CDR2 is SVGAGI (reference sequence). CDR3 in amino acids: CASSKGQGPNQPQHF. In DNA, the CDR3 is TGTGCCAGCAGCAAAGGACAGGGACCTAATCAGCCCCAGCATTTT.

This sequence joins TRBV5-1 and TRBJ2-5; 8 bases fit TRBD1. Trimming took 2 bases from V and 5 from J; bases not matched to a gene: 11. This CDR3 contains 16 residues. Germline lookup yields CDR1 SGHRS and CDR2 YFSETQ. In DNA, the CDR3 is TGCGCCAGCAGCTTCCGACAGGGGCCCGCAACCGAGACCCAGTACTTC. Translating gives CASSFRQGPATETQYF.

The rearrangement joins TRBV28 to TRBJ2-2; no firm D call. Germline values: CDR1 MDHEN, CDR2 SYDVKM. V shed 6 bases and J shed 3 bases, with 5 bases lying between them. This CDR3 spans 12 amino acids. CDR3 sequence: CASRQYTGELFF. CDR3 nucleotide sequence: TGTGCCAGCAGACAATACACCGGGGAGCTGTTTTTT.

The V call is TRBV10-3, the J call TRBJ2-7, with D maybe TRBD1 (5 bases). Germline lookup yields CDR1 ENHRY and CDR2 SYGVKD. The CDR3 consists of 12 residues. With 4 bases removed from V and 4 bases from J, the gap between germline ends came to 8 bases. The CDR3 region has the DNA TGTGCCATCAGTGGGGCAGGGTACGAGCAGTACTTC. Amino acids: CAISGAGYEQYF.

The V and J genes are TRBV28 and TRBJ2-7; D might be TRBD2 (6 bases). The germline V and J ends were trimmed by 7 bases and 3 bases, with 10 bases remaining between them. The CDR3 has 12 residues. Germline V gene sequence: CDR1 MDHEN, CDR2 SYDVKM. CDR3 DNA: TGTGCCAGCAACCGGGGGTACTACGAGCAGTACTTC. Protein product: CASNRGYYEQYF.

Regarding this clone: A junction boundary mismatches the germline segment, possibly from a read error. The rearrangement links TRBV5-4 to TRBJ2-2; a possible D gene is TRBD2 (5 bases). Germline V gene lookup returns CDR1 SGHNT and CDR2 YYREEE (reference sequence). The CDR3 is made up of 15 amino acids. CDR3 protein: CASSLGLPNIGELFF. The CDR3 DNA reads as TGTGCCAGCAGCTTGGGACTACCGAACATCGGGGAGCTGTTTTTT. The full variable domain, its missing parts supplied by reference TRBV5-4 and TRBJ2-2, is ETGVTQSPTHLIKTRGQQVTLRCSSQSGHNTVSWYQQALGQGPQFIFQYYREEENGRGNFPPRFSGLQFPNYSSELNVNALELDDSALYLCASSLGLPNIGELFFGEGSRLTVL.

The V call is TRBV4-2, the J call TRBJ2-1; TRBD2 matches at 11 bases. CDR1 is LGHNA, CDR2 YNFKEQ, per germline. After removal of 4 bases from V and 3 bases from J, the junction contained 2 bases not matched to a gene. The CDR3 runs to 15 residues. CDR3 region: CASSPGTSGYNEQFF. CDR3 coding DNA: TGTGCCAGCAGCCCCGGGACTAGCGGCTACAATGAGCAGTTCTTC.